The 24 T cell receptor beta chains in this list originate from one sample, sequenced in a study of T cells expressing NK-cell markers. TCRdb re-called the 5' RACE reads, yielding one record per CDR3 amino acid sequence without DNA. This sample contains around 550,000 distinct CDR3 sequences. What was sequenced was blood T cells: a sorted CD56 or NKG2C T cell subset, CD4+ or CD8+ T cells, or bulk PBMC T cells (not recorded which). These TCRs come from a man aged 18 to 30 in good health.

The V gene is TRBV20-1, the J gene TRBJ2-1. CDR3 length: 14 residues. CDR1 is DFQATT, CDR2 SNEGSKA, per germline (reference sequence). This chain's CDR3 is CSARVSSGNNEQFF.

The rearrangement links TRBV2 to TRBJ1-2. The CDR3 covers 12 residues. The germline gives CDR1 SNHLY, CDR2 FYNNEI. The chain's CDR3 is CASSATNYGYTF. Supplemented by reference TRBV2 and TRBJ1-2, the full variable domain reads EPEVTQTPSHQVTQMGQEVILRCVPISNHLYFYWYRQILGQKVEFLVSFYNNEISEKSEIFDDQFSVERPDGSNFTLKIRSTKLEDSAMYFCASSATNYGYTFGSGTRLTVV.

The J gene is TRBJ1-2, the V gene TRBV12-3 or TRBV12-4; no DNA is available, so the TRBD1 call from TCRdb remains unchecked. The length of the CDR3 is 13 residues. This CDR3 is CASRRGQGGGYTF.

The chain couples TRBV5-1 to TRBJ1-1. This CDR3 spans 11 amino acids. Germline V gene sequence: CDR1 SGHRS, CDR2 YFSETQ. CDR3 amino acids: CASSSNTEAFF.

This rearrangement joins TRBV5-8 to TRBJ2-7. Per germline, CDR1 SGHTS and CDR2 YDEGEE. This CDR3 comprises 14 residues. The CDR3 protein is CASSSDKATYEQYF.

CDR3 amino acids: CASGESGFSGELFF. The chain carries TRBV6-1 and TRBJ2-2; TCRdb gives TRBD1 as the D gene, but with no DNA this cannot be confirmed. Germline V gives CDR1 MNHNS, CDR2 SASEGT. This CDR3 spans 14 amino acids.

The gene calls are TRBV5-1 and TRBJ2-3; TCRdb's assignment of TRBD2 cannot be checked, as there is no DNA. Germline CDR1 SGHRS, CDR2 YFSETQ. The CDR3 contains 21 residues. CDR3 protein: CASSLDGPSRGRAGRTDTQYF.

V and J are TRBV16 and TRBJ2-1; the TCRdb D gene call, TRBD2, has no DNA to confirm it. CDR1 is KGHSY, CDR2 FQNENV, per germline. The CDR3 is made up of 14 amino acids. The CDR3 loop reads CASGSSRTSNEQFF. Together with reference TRBV16 and TRBJ2-1, the CDR3 gives the full variable domain: GEEVAQTPKHLVRGEGQKAKLYCAPIKGHSYVFWYQQVLKNEFKFLISFQNENVFDETGMPKERFSAKCLPNSPCSLEIQATKLEDSAVYFCASGSSRTSNEQFFGPGTRLTVL.

The rearrangement joins TRBV5-1 to TRBJ2-1; no DNA is available, so the TRBD1 call from TCRdb remains unchecked. The CDR3 length is 17 residues. In germline, CDR1 is SGHRS, CDR2 YFSETQ. CDR3 residues: CASSLGPDRRNYNEQFF. Full variable domain (outside the CDR3, taken from reference TRBV5-1 and TRBJ2-1): KAGVTQTPRYLIKTRGQQVTLSCSPISGHRSVSWYQQTPGQGLQFLFEYFSETQRNKGNFPGRFSGRQFSNSRSEMNVSTLELGDSALYLCASSLGPDRRNYNEQFFGPGTRLTVL.

The chain has TRBV7-8 and TRBJ2-2; absent DNA, TCRdb's TRBD1 call cannot be checked. The CDR3 totals 15 residues. Germline CDR1 is SGHVS and CDR2 is FQNEAQ. CDR3 region: CASIYRGTNTGELFF.

This chain connects TRBV7-8 to TRBJ2-1; TCRdb reports TRBD1, a call that lacks DNA to check it against. This CDR3 has 16 amino acids. Germline values: CDR1 SGHVS, CDR2 FQNEAQ. CDR3: CASSLIEGTGVGEQFF.

The V and J genes are TRBV25-1 and TRBJ2-5. The germline V gene encodes CDR1 MGHDK and CDR2 SYGVNS. The CDR3 sequence is 12 residues long. CDR3 region: CASSVGEETQYF.

V usage is TRBV7-6 and J usage is TRBJ2-1; the TCRdb D gene call, TRBD1, has no DNA to confirm it. The germline V gene has CDR1 SGHVS and CDR2 FNYEAQ. There are 13 residues in the CDR3. CDR3 loop: CASSLAAGGEQFF.

V gene TRBV28 combines with J gene TRBJ2-7. The CDR3 has 13 amino acids. Germline CDR1 reads MDHEN; CDR2 reads SYDVKM. The CDR3 spells CASSSTILDEQYF.

V usage is TRBV20-1 and J usage is TRBJ2-5. Germline CDR1 reads DFQATT; CDR2 reads SNEGSKA (reference sequence). The CDR3 has 11 amino acids. The CDR3 region is CSEAWGETQYF.

The chain recombines TRBV20-1 with TRBJ2-1; TCRdb names TRBD2, which stays unverified in the absence of DNA. The CDR3 is 16 residues long. Germline CDR1 reads DFQATT; CDR2 reads SNEGSKA (reference sequence). The CDR3 here is CSAAGTSGSQVHEQFF.

The genes are TRBV5-1 and TRBJ2-1; TCRdb's D call of TRBD1 is untestable without DNA. From germline, CDR1 is SGHRS and CDR2 YFSETQ. The CDR3 extends over 13 amino acids. CDR3 sequence reads: CASSILGGDRKFF.

V is TRBV20-1 and J is TRBJ2-7; lacking DNA, the TRBD1 call made by TCRdb goes unchecked. Germline values: CDR1 DFQATT, CDR2 SNEGSKA (reference sequence). This CDR3 has 15 residues. The CDR3 here is CSATLAGGRFYEQYF.

CDR3 amino acids: CSARGLAGDVRYEQFF. This chain uses TRBV20-1 with TRBJ2-1; TCRdb calls TRBD2, which cannot be checked without DNA. The CDR3 loop spans 16 amino acids. Germline V gene data show CDR1 as DFQATT and CDR2 as SNEGSKA (reference sequence).

This chain links TRBV6-2 or TRBV6-3 with TRBJ2-1; TCRdb designates TRBD2, a call that cannot be tested without DNA. This CDR3 is built from 18 residues. Per the germline V gene, CDR1 is MNHEY and CDR2 is SVGEGT. The CDR3 loop is CASTDPNLKLAGGNEQFF.

The rearrangement uses TRBV6-2 or TRBV6-3 and TRBJ2-5; TCRdb indicates TRBD2, and absent DNA this call remains unverified. In germline, CDR1 is MNHEY, CDR2 SVGEGT. This CDR3 is 13 amino acids long. This CDR3 is CASSYSGSETQYF.

V is TRBV7-3 and J is TRBJ2-1; with no DNA, the TCRdb D assignment of TRBD1 cannot be verified. The germline gives CDR1 SGHTA, CDR2 FQGTGA. The CDR3 runs to 16 residues. This chain's CDR3 is CASSYKAGAATGEQFF. Drawing the rest from reference TRBV7-3 and TRBJ2-1, the complete variable domain is GAGVSQTPSNKVTEKGKYVELRCDPISGHTALYWYRQSLGQGPEFLIYFQGTGAADDSGLPNDRFFAVRPEGSVSTLKIQRTERGDSAVYLCASSYKAGAATGEQFFGPGTRLTVL.

CDR3 in amino acids: CASSFDRGGLSGNGELFF. The chain joins TRBV11-1 to TRBJ2-2; TCRdb returns TRBD1, unconfirmable since there is no DNA. CDR1 is SGHAT and CDR2 is FQDESV in the germline V gene (reference sequence). This CDR3 contains 18 residues.

The V and J genes are TRBV3-1 and TRBJ2-1; the D call of TRBD1 rests on TCRdb alone, since no DNA is present to check it. The CDR3 is made up of 16 amino acids. Germline V CDR1 and CDR2: LGHDT, YNNKEL (reference sequence). Here the CDR3 reads CASSQVSGTGGNEQFF.